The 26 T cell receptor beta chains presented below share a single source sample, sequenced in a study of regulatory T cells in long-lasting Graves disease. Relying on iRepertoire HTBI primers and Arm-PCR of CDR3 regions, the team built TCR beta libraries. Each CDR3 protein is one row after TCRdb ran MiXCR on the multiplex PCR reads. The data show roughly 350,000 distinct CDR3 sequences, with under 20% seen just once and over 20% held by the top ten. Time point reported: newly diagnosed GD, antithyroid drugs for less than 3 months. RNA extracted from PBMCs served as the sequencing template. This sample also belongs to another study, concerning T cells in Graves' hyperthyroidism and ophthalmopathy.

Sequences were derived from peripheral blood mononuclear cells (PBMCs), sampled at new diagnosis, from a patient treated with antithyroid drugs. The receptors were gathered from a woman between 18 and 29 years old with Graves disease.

The CDR3 bases are TGTGCCAGCAGACCAAACCACAGGGGAACGGGCAATCAGCCCCAGCATTTT. Amino acids: CASRPNHRGTGNQPQHF. The chain recombines TRBV28 with TRBJ1-5; TRBD1 aligns across 7 bases. Trimming removed 6 bases from V and 2 bases from J; junction bases left unmatched: 13. The CDR3 totals 17 residues. The V gene's germline CDR1 is MDHEN and CDR2 SYDVKM.

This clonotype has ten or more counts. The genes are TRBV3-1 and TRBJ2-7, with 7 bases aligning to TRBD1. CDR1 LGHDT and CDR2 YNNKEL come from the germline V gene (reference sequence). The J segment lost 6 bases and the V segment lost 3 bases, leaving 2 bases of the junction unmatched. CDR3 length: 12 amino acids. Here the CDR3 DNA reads TGTGCCAGCAGCCAGACAGGGACCGAGCAGTACTTC. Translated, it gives CASSQTGTEQYF.

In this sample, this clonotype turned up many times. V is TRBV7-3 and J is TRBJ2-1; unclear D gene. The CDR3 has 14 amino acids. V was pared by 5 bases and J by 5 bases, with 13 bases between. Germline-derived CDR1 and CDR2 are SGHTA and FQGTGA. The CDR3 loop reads CASSPGFLNNEQFF. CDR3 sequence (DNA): TGTGCCAGCAGCCCCGGGTTCTTGAACAATGAGCAGTTCTTC.

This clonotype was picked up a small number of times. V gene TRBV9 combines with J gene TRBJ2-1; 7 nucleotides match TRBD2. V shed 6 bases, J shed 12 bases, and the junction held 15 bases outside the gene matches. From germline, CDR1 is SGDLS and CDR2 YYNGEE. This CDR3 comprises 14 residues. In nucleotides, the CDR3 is TGTGCCAGCAACCCCCGGGGGGAACTCAGTCGGCAGTTCTTC. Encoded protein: CASNPRGELSRQFF.

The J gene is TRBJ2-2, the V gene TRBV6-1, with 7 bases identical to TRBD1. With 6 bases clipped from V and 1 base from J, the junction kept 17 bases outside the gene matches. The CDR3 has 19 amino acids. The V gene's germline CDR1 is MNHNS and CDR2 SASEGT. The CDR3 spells CASSHRQGNIWMNTGELFF. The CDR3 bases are TGTGCCAGCAGCCACCGACAGGGAAACATCTGGATGAACACCGGGGAGCTGTTTTTT.

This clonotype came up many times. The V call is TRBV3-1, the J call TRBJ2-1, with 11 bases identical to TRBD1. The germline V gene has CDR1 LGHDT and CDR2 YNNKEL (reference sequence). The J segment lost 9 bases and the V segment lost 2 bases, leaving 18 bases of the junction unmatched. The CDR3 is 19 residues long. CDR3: CASSQWGSNAGQGVFEQFF. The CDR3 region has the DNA TGTGCCAGCAGCCAATGGGGAAGTAACGCGGGACAGGGGGTTTTTGAGCAGTTCTTC.

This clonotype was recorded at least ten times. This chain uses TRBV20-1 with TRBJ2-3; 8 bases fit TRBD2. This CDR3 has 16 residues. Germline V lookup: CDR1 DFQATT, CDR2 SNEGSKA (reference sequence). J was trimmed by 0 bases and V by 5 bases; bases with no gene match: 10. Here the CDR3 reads CSAQTLAGLSTDTQYF. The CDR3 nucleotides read TGCAGTGCTCAAACTCTAGCGGGCCTTAGCACAGATACGCAGTATTTT.

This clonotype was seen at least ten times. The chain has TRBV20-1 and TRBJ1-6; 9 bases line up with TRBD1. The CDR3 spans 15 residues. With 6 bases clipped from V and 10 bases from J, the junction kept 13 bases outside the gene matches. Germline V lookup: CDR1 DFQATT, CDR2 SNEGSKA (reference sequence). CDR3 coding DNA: TGCAGTGCAAAGCTACCGGGACAGGGCCGGTCACCCCTCCACTTT. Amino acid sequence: CSAKLPGQGRSPLHF.

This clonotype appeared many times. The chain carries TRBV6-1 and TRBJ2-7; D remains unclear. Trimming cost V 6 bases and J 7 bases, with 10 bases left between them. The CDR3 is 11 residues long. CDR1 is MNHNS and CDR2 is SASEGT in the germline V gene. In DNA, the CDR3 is TGTGCCAGCAGGACCGTCGGGGAGCAGTACTTC. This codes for CASRTVGEQYF.

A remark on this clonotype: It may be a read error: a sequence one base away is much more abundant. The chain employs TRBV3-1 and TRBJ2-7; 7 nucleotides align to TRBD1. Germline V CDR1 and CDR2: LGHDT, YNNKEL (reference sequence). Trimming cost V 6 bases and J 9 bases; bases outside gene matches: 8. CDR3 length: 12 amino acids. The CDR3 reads CASRLQGNAQYF. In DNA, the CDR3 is TGTGCCAGCAGACTACAGGGGAACGCGCAGTACTTC.

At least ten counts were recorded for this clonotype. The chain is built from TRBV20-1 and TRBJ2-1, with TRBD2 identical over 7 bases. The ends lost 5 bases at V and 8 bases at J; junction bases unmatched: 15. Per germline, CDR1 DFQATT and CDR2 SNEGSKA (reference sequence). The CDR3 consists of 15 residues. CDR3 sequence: CSAPTPGGRIHEQFF. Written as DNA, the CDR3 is TGCAGTGCTCCAACCCCGGGCGGGAGAATCCATGAGCAGTTCTTC.

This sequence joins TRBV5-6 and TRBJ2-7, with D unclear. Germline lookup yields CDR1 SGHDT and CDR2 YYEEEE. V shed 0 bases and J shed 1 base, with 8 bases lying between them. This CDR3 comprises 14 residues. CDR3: CASSLGFTSYEQYF. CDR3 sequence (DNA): TGTGCCAGCAGCTTGGGATTCACGTCCTACGAGCAGTACTTC.

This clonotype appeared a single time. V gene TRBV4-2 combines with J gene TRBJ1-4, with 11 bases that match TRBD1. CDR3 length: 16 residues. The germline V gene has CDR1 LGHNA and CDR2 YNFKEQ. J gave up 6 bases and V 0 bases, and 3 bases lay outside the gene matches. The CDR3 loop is CASSQDWDRGYEKLFF. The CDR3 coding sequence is TGTGCCAGCAGCCAAGATTGGGACAGGGGGTATGAAAAACTGTTTTTT.

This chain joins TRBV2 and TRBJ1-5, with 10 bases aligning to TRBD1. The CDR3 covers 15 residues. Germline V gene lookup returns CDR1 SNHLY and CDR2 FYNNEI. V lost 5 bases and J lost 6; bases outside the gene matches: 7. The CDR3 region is CASSLSGTGVQPQHF. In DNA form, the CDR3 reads TGTGCCAGCAGTTTGTCCGGGACAGGGGTTCAGCCCCAGCATTTT.

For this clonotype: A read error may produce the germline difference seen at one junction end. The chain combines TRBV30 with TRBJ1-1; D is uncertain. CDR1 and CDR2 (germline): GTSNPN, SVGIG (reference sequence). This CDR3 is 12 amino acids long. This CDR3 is CARSAYDTEAFF. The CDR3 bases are TGTGCCAGGAGTGCGTACGATACTGAAGCTTTCTTT.

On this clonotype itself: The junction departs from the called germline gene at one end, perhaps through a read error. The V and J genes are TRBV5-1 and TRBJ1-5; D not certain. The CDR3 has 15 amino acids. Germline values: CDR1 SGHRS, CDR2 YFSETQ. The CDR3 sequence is CASSFGSASNQPQHF. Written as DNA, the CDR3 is TGTGCCAGCAGCTTTGGATCCGCTAGCAATCAGCCCCAGCATTTT.

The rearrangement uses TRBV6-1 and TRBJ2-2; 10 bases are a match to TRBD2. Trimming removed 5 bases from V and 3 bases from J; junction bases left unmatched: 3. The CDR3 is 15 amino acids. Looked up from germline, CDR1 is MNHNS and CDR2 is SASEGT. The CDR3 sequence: CASSSGGAYTGELFF. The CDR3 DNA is TGTGCCAGCAGTAGCGGGGGGGCCTACACCGGGGAGCTGTTTTTT.

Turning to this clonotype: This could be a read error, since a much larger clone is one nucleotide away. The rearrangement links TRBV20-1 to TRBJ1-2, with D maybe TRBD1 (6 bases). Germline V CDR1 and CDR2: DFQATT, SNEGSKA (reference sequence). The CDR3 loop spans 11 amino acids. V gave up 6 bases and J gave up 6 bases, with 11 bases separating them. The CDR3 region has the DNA TGCAGTGCGAGGACAGACAATGGCTACACCTTC. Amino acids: CSARTDNGYTF.

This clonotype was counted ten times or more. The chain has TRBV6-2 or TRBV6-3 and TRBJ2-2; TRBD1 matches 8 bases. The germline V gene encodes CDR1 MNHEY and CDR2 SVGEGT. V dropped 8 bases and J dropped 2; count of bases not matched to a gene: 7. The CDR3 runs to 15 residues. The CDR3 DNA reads TGTGCCAGCGGCCCGACAGGGGCTAACACCGGGGAGCTGTTTTTT. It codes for CASGPTGANTGELFF.

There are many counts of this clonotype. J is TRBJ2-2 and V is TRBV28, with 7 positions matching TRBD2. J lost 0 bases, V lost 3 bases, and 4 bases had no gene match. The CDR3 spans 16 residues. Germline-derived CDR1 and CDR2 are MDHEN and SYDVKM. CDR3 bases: TGTGCCAGCAGTTTGGACGGGACTACGAACACCGGGGAGCTGTTTTTT. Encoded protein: CASSLDGTTNTGELFF.

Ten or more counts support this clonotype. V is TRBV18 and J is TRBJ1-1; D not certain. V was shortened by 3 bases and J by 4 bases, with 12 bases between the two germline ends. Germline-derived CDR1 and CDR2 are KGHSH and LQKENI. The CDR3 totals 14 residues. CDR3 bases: TGTGCCAGCTCACCCTTAGGCGTGGGCACTGAAGCTTTCTTT. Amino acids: CASSPLGVGTEAFF.

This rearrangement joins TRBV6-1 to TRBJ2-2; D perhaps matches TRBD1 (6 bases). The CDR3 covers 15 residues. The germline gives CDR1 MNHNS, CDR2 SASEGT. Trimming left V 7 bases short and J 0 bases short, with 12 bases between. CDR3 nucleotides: TGTGCCAGCATCATGACAGGCGCGAACACCGGGGAGCTGTTTTTT. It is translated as CASIMTGANTGELFF.

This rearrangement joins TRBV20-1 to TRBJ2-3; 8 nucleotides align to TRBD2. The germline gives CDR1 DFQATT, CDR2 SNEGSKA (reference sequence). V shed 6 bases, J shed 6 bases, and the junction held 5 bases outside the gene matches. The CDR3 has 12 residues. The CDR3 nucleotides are TGCAGTGCAACCGGGGGGGAGGATACGCAGTATTTT. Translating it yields CSATGGEDTQYF.

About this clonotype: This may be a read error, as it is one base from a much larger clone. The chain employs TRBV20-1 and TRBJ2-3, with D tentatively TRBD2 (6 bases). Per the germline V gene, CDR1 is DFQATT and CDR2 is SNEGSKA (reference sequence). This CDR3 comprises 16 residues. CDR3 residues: CSTSQGGGGRTDTQYF. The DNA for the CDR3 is TGCAGCACCTCTCAGGGTGGGGGAGGCCGCACAGATACGCAGTATTTT.

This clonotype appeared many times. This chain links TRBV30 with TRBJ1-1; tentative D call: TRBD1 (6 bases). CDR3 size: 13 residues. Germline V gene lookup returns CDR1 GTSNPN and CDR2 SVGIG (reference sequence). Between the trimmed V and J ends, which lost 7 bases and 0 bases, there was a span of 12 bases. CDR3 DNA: TGTGCCTTCGAAGGACAGATGAACACTGAAGCTTTCTTT. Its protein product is CAFEGQMNTEAFF.

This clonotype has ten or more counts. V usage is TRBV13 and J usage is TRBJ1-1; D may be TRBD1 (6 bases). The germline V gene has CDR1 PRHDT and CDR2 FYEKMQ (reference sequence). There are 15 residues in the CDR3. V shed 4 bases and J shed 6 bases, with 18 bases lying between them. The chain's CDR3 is CASSYPGAGEAEAFF. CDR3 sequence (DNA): TGTGCCAGCAGCTACCCCGGGGCAGGGGAGGCTGAAGCTTTCTTT.